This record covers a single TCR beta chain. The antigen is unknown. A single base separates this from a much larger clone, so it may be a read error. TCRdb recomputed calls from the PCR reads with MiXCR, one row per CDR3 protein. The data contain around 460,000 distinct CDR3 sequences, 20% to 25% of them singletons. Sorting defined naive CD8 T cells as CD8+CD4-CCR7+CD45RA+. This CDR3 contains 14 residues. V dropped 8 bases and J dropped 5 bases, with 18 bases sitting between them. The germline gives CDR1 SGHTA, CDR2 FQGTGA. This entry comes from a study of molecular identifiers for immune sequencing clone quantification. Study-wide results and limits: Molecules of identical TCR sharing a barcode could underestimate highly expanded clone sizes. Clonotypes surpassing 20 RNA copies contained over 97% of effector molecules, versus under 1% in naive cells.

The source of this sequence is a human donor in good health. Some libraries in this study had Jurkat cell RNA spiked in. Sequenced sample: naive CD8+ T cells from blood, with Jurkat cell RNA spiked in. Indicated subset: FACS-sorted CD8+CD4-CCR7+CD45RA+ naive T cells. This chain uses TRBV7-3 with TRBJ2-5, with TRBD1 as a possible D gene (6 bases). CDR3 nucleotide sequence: TGTGCCAGCGGCTACTTCGGACAGACCGAGACCCAGTACTTC. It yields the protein CASGYFGQTETQYF.